This T cell receptor (beta chain) was sequenced in a study of blood T cell repertoires in COVID-19. Across the study: Italy, Spain and the United States were the sources of the convalescent and acute COVID-19 samples.

As handled by the study authors: By means of reference gene primer amplification, nucleated cell counts were estimated. This table comes from immunoSEQ multiplex PCR, and its TCRdb copy is limited to in-frame clones, with some not included. That table supplies the V and J calls and clone size; D and trimming were determined from the DNA. The data show 200,000 to 250,000 clones, 88% seen once. Within 2 weeks before study entry, exposed participants met a COVID-19 case. The sequenced sample consisted of PBMCs or T cells enriched from blood (not recorded which). The source is a woman aged 30 to 39 who had been exposed to COVID-19.

The CDR3 here is CASNRDRDVGELFF. As DNA, the CDR3 is TGTGCCAGCAACCGGGACAGGGATGTCGGGGAGCTGTTTTTT. The chain joins TRBV5-6 to TRBJ2-2; 9 bases are a match to TRBD1. The CDR3 loop spans 14 amino acids. From germline, CDR1 is SGHDT and CDR2 YYEEEE. V was clipped by 6 bases and J by 7 bases; unmatched bases: 7.